This T cell receptor beta chain originates from a study of radiotherapy plus CTLA-4 blockade in lung cancer. In the study overall: Disease control was seen in about 34% of patients, objective responses in 15% to 20%. Whole-study results and caveats: Blood saw expansion of tumor-derived TCR clones after radiotherapy plus ipilimumab. Strongest reported response predictors: early blood clone changes and post-radiation interferon-beta.

Concerning this clone itself: The antigen remains unidentified.

The data were produced by immunoSEQ multiplex PCR, yet TCRdb's version contains in-frame clones alone and is incomplete. The table shows 75,000 to 80,000 clones, with roughly 86% occurring only once. Germline CDR1 reads SGHAT; CDR2 reads FQNNGV. The CDR3 is made up of 16 amino acids. Unmatched junction bases numbered 10, after V lost 3 bases and J lost 7 bases. The chain combines TRBV11-2 with TRBJ2-2; 8 nucleotides line up with TRBD2. Source: peripheral blood, taken from a patient treated with radiotherapy plus ipilimumab. The source is a human donor with non-small cell lung cancer who had stable disease on radiotherapy plus ipilimumab. Here the CDR3 DNA reads TGTGCCAGCAGCTTCGGAGTGGGACTAGGGGGCGGGGAGCTGTTTTTT. This codes for CASSFGVGLGGGELFF.